A selection of T cell receptor beta chains follows, all from one sample in a study of blood T cell repertoires in COVID-19. Profiling relied on immunoSEQ multiplex PCR, and the TCRdb table lists in-frame clones only, not all of them. The sample has 200,000 or so clones, roughly 91% seen once. The specimen sequenced was PBMCs or T cells enriched from blood (not recorded which). The receptors stem from a young man in a cohort exposed to, infected with or recovered from COVID-19 (not recorded which). CDR3s include the opening cysteine and the closing phenylalanine or tryptophan. D genes are given only for firm matches. The size of a clone is reported for some rows only, either as once, few or many, or as a class for expanded clones.

size	D	V	J	DNA	CDR3
NA	NA	TRBV6-5	TRBJ2-1	TGTGCCAGCAGTATCGGGCAGGGTGAATACAATGAGCAGTTCTTC	CASSIGQGEYNEQFF
NA	NA	TRBV29-1	TRBJ2-3	TGCAGCGTTGTTGGGGGCGGCACAGATACGCAGTATTTT	CSVVGGGTDTQYF
NA	NA	TRBV9	TRBJ2-2	TGTGCCAGCCAGGGGACGGGATCGAACACCGGGGAGCTGTTTTTT	CASQGTGSNTGELFF
NA	TRBD2	TRBV4-1	TRBJ2-7	TGCGCCAGCAGCCAAGTCCAGCGGGAGATTTGGGAGCAGTACTTC	CASSQVQREIWEQYF
NA	TRBD1	TRBV7-9	TRBJ2-7	TGTGCCAGCAGCCAAGGGACAGGGCTAGCCTACGAGCAGTACTTC	CASSQGTGLAYEQYF
NA	NA	TRBV7-2	TRBJ1-2	TGTGCCAGCAGCTTAGTTCCGGTGGACTATGGCTACACCTTC	CASSLVPVDYGYTF
NA	NA	TRBV7-9	TRBJ1-3	TGTGCCAGCAGCTTACAGGGACTCGGAAACACCATATATTTT	CASSLQGLGNTIYF
NA	TRBD2	TRBV7-2	TRBJ2-1	TGTGCCAGCAGCCTTTTCGGAGCGGGGTCTTCCTACAATGAGCAGTTCTTC	CASSLFGAGSSYNEQFF
NA	NA	TRBV5-1	TRBJ1-1	TGCGCCAGCAGCTTGTTCGGTCTGGGGGACATGAACACTGAAGCTTTCTTT	CASSLFGLGDMNTEAFF
NA	NA	TRBV5-4	TRBJ1-1	TGTGCCAGCAGTCGACGGGAGGGCACTGAAGCTTTCTTT	CASSRREGTEAFF
NA	TRBD2	TRBV5-1	TRBJ2-5	TGCGCCAGCAGCTTGGAGGCTAGCGGGAGGCTTAGTTCGACCCAGTACTTC	CASSLEASGRLSSTQYF
NA	NA	TRBV27	TRBJ2-1	TGTGCCAGCAGTCCCAGTAGGAGCTCCTACAATGAGCAGTTCTTC	CASSPSRSSYNEQFF
NA	TRBD1	TRBV7-9	TRBJ1-5	TGTGCCAGCAGCTTGTGGACAGGGGAAAATCAGCCCCAGCATTTT	CASSLWTGENQPQHF
once	NA	TRBV12-5	TRBJ1-2	TGTGCTAGTCCCCCGGGAGACTATGGCTACACCTTC	CASPPGDYGYTF
NA	TRBD2	TRBV15	TRBJ2-7	TGTGCCACCAGCAGCCTGCCCGTAGCGGGAGCCTACGAGCAGTACTTC	CATSSLPVAGAYEQYF
NA	TRBD1	TRBV6-4	TRBJ2-1	TGTGCCAGCAGTGCCTCGGCAGGGGGTGGGGATGAGCAGTTCTTC	CASSASAGGGDEQFF
once	NA	TRBV28	TRBJ2-1	TGTGCCAGCAGTTATGGGGGCTCTGGGAGCGGGATATACAATGAGCAGTTCTTC	CASSYGGSGSGIYNEQFF
NA	TRBD1	TRBV27	TRBJ2-7	TGTGCCAGCAGTTTATTCTTCCCAGGACAGGGAACCTACGAGCAGTACTTC	CASSLFFPGQGTYEQYF
NA	NA	TRBV14	TRBJ1-4	TGTGCCAGCAGCCGCGGACATTTTGGGGAAAAACTGTTTTTT	CASSRGHFGEKLFF
NA	TRBD1	TRBV4-1	TRBJ1-3	TGCGCCAGCAGCCAAGGGGACAGCTCTGGAAACACCATATATTTT	CASSQGDSSGNTIYF
NA	TRBD1	TRBV15	TRBJ2-2	TGTGCCACCAGCAGGCGGACAGGGGATTCCGGGGAGCTGTTTTTT	CATSRRTGDSGELFF
NA	TRBD1	TRBV5-1	TRBJ1-1	TGCGCCAGCAGCTTGTCTCAGGGGGCGGGAATGAACACTGAAGCTTTCTTT	CASSLSQGAGMNTEAFF
few	TRBD2	TRBV4-1	TRBJ2-7	TGCGCCAGCAGCCACGGGACTAGCGGCCCTCAATACGAGCAGTACTTC	CASSHGTSGPQYEQYF
NA	NA	TRBV14	TRBJ2-7	TGTGCCAGCAGCCCCCGTGGGCCTTCCTACGAGCAGTACTTC	CASSPRGPSYEQYF
NA	NA	TRBV11-1	TRBJ2-2	TGTGCCAGCGGCAGTACAAGGGACTTCGCCGGGGAGCTGTTTTTT	CASGSTRDFAGELFF
NA	NA	TRBV5-1	TRBJ2-3	TGCGCCAGCAGCTTGGCCGTTATACCCGGGGTTGGCACAGATACGCAGTATTTT	CASSLAVIPGVGTDTQYF
NA	NA	TRBV24-1	TRBJ1-5	TGTGCCACCATCCCTAATACGAGTAGCGATCAGCCCCAGCATTTT	CATIPNTSSDQPQHF
once	TRBD2	TRBV27	TRBJ2-1	TGTGCCAGCAGTTCTGGGACTAGCGGCAATGAGCAGTTCTTC	CASSSGTSGNEQFF
NA	NA	TRBV28	TRBJ1-5	TGTGCCAGCAGTCTCCACTCGGGAGTAGTTGGCAATCAGCCCCAGCATTTT	CASSLHSGVVGNQPQHF
NA	NA	TRBV6-5	TRBJ1-5	TGTGCCAGCAGTTACTCGGGGGGGTATGGCAATCAGCCCCAGCATTTT	CASSYSGGYGNQPQHF
NA	TRBD2	TRBV9	TRBJ2-3	TGTGCCAGCAGCATGGGGGGGACTAGGTCGGATACGCAGTATTTT	CASSMGGTRSDTQYF
NA	NA	TRBV15	TRBJ2-1	TGTGCCACCAGCCTCAGAGACAGTCGGGATGAGCAGTTCTTC	CATSLRDSRDEQFF
NA	TRBD1	TRBV5-8	TRBJ1-1	TGTGCCAGCAGCTACAGGGGCACTGAAGCTTTCTTT	CASSYRGTEAFF
few	NA	TRBV7-2	TRBJ2-7	TGTGCCAGCAGTCATTATAACCGACAGATTGGCGAGCAGTACTTC	CASSHYNRQIGEQYF
NA	NA	TRBV6-1	TRBJ1-1	TGTGCCAGCAGTGAATTGGGGGCGGGCACTGAAGCTTTCTTT	CASSELGAGTEAFF
NA	NA	TRBV27	TRBJ2-2	TGTGCCAGCAGTTTAGTCCCCAGGGGCGCCACCGGGGAGCTGTTTTTT	CASSLVPRGATGELFF
NA	NA	TRBV27	TRBJ2-7	TGTGCCAGCAGACCTACCGGAGGGCGCGAGCAGTACTTC	CASRPTGGREQYF
once	NA	TRBV20-1	TRBJ1-5	TGCAGTGCTAGTCGTTCGAGCAATCAGCCCCAGCATTTT	CSASRSSNQPQHF
NA	NA	TRBV28	TRBJ2-7	TGTGCCAGCAGTTTAGAGATTCAGGGCGAGCAGTACTTC	CASSLEIQGEQYF
NA	NA	TRBV5-4	TRBJ1-2	TGTGCCAGCAGCTTGGGAAGGAGACGCACTAACTATGGCTACACCTTC	CASSLGRRRTNYGYTF
NA	NA	TRBV9	TRBJ1-4	TGTGCCAGCAGCCCACGACACAAAGATAATGAAAAACTGTTTTTT	CASSPRHKDNEKLFF
NA	NA	TRBV27	TRBJ2-7	TGTGCCAGCAGTTTATACGGGGACTCCTACGAGCAGTACTTC	CASSLYGDSYEQYF
NA	TRBD1	TRBV4-1	TRBJ2-1	TGCGCCAGCAGCCAAGATGGGGACAGGGGAAATGAGCAGTTCTTC	CASSQDGDRGNEQFF
NA	NA	TRBV10-2	TRBJ1-2	TGCGCCAGCAGTGAGCAAACCGGGAATCGTGGCTACACCTTC	CASSEQTGNRGYTF
NA	NA	TRBV19	TRBJ2-3	TGTGCCAGTAGTATCGGGGGACTAGATACGCAGTATTTT	CASSIGGLDTQYF
NA	NA	TRBV28	TRBJ2-2	TGTGCCAGTCCGGCGAACACCGGGGAGCTGTTTTTT	CASPANTGELFF